Following are 17 T cell receptor beta chains from one sample sequenced in a study of neurological immune-mediated disorders. TCRdb ran MiXCR on the 5' RACE reads and lists one entry per CDR3 protein. The sample records about 30,000 distinct CDR3 sequences, more than 10% being singletons. The sequencing input was PBMCs. These receptors all come from a man aged 60 to 69 in good health.

This clonotype was recorded at least ten times. As DNA, the CDR3 is TGCAGCCCAGAAAAACCCGAGGGGTACGAGCAGTACTTC. Its translation: CSPEKPEGYEQYF. This chain connects TRBV20-1 to TRBJ2-7; the D call may be TRBD1 or TRBD2 (5 bases each). There are 13 residues in the CDR3. CDR1 and CDR2 from the germline V gene are DFQATT and SNEGSKA (reference sequence).

This clonotype appeared many times. The chain uses TRBV20-1 and TRBJ2-3; tentative D call: TRBD1 (5 bases). V was shortened by 2 bases and J by 5 bases, with 11 bases between the two germline ends. The germline V gene encodes CDR1 DFQATT and CDR2 SNEGSKA (reference sequence). The CDR3 spans 13 residues. The DNA of the CDR3 is TGCAGTGCTAGACAGGGAAGGAAAGATACGCAGTATTTT. This sequence encodes CSARQGRKDTQYF.

This clonotype appeared many times. CDR3 DNA sequence: TGTGCCAGCAGCTTGCGACAGGGGGTGGGCGAGACCCAGTACTTC. It is translated as CASSLRQGVGETQYF. The V gene is TRBV5-6, the J gene TRBJ2-5; 9 bases are a match to TRBD1. V lost 1 base, J lost 5 bases, and 6 bases stayed unmatched. Per the germline V gene, CDR1 is SGHDT and CDR2 is YYEEEE. The CDR3 spans 15 residues.

About this clonotype: Since a much larger clone is just one base distant, this may be a read error. The genes are TRBV4-3 and TRBJ2-3; D remains ambiguous. This CDR3 is 15 amino acids long. V lost 1 base and J 1 base, leaving 9 bases between the germline ends. Germline loops: CDR1 LGHNA, CDR2 YSLEER. CDR3 residues: CASSQGVAGTDTQYF. CDR3 nucleotides: TGCGCCAGCAGCCAAGGTGTGGCGGGCACAGATACGCAGTATTTT.

This clonotype was seen repeatedly, ten times or more. The chain carries TRBV3-1 and TRBJ2-1, with D hard to call. The CDR3 extends over 14 amino acids. From germline, CDR1 is LGHDT and CDR2 YNNKEL (reference sequence). V was shortened by 1 base and J by 7 bases, with 11 bases between the two germline ends. CDR3 loop: CASSQGLELNEQFF. The CDR3, as DNA: TGTGCCAGCAGCCAAGGGCTTGAACTTAATGAGCAGTTCTTC.

This clonotype was recorded many times. The V call is TRBV7-2, the J call TRBJ2-1; 9 bases are a match to TRBD1. Germline-derived CDR1 and CDR2 are SGHTA and FQGNSA. V gave up 1 base and J gave up 8 bases; unmatched junction bases: 9. CDR3 length: 16 amino acids. CDR3 region: CASSLGIRDRVDEQFF. The DNA of the CDR3 is TGTGCCAGCAGCTTAGGAATTCGGGACAGGGTCGATGAGCAGTTCTTC.

This clonotype was seen ten or more times. CDR3 protein: CAASGNYEQYF. The CDR3 DNA sequence: TGTGCCGCAAGCGGCAACTACGAGCAGTACTTC. The chain joins TRBV28 to TRBJ2-7; perhaps TRBD2 as D (5 bases). Germline values: CDR1 MDHEN, CDR2 SYDVKM. The ends were cut back, 11 bases at V and 3 bases at J, with 11 bases in the middle. CDR3 length equals 11 residues.

This clonotype was seen ten or more times. V usage is TRBV10-2 and J usage is TRBJ2-1, with D perhaps matching TRBD1 (6 bases). This CDR3 is built from 13 residues. Germline CDR1 reads WSHSY; CDR2 reads SAAADI. The V end was cut by 4 bases, the J end by 6 bases, with 10 bases between. CDR3 nucleotides: TGCGCCAGCAGTGGGGGGCGGGTCAATGAGCAGTTCTTC. As protein: CASSGGRVNEQFF.

In its sample, this clonotype was seen once. One end of the junction varies from germline; a read error may be responsible. J is TRBJ1-2 and V is TRBV5-1; D is unclear. This CDR3 region has 16 residues. Germline lookup yields CDR1 SGHRS and CDR2 YFSETQ. CDR3 residues: CASSLDRVVGTYGCTF. The CDR3 nucleotides read TGCGCCAGCAGCTTGGACAGAGTGGTGGGAACCTATGGCTGCACCTTC.

Many counts were recorded for this clonotype. The CDR3 loop reads CASSQAVQETQYF. CDR3 nucleotides: TGCGCCAGCAGCCAGGCGGTCCAAGAGACCCAGTACTTC. The chain combines TRBV4-3 with TRBJ2-5; unclear D gene. Germline CDR1 and CDR2: LGHNA and YSLEER. This CDR3 contains 13 residues. V lost 3 bases, J lost 1 base, and 6 bases lay in between.

The chain combines TRBV5-1 with TRBJ2-2; no clear D. Trimming stripped 3 bases from V and 5 bases from J, with 8 bases between. Germline CDR1 reads SGHRS; CDR2 reads YFSETQ. The length of the CDR3 is 13 residues. The CDR3: CASSSSWTGELFF. The CDR3 DNA reads as TGCGCCAGCAGCTCGAGTTGGACCGGGGAGCTGTTTTTT.

At least ten counts were recorded for this clonotype. The rearrangement uses TRBV6-6 and TRBJ2-1, with 8 bases lining up with TRBD2. Germline values: CDR1 MNHNY, CDR2 SVGAGI (reference sequence). V shed 3 bases, J shed 0 bases, and the junction held 10 bases outside the gene matches. CDR3 size: 18 residues. The CDR3 region is CASSYPLLADHSYNEQFF. DNA for the CDR3: TGTGCCAGCAGTTATCCCCTACTAGCGGACCACTCCTACAATGAGCAGTTCTTC.

There are many counts of this clonotype. The chain uses TRBV9 and TRBJ2-4; TRBD2 agrees at 13 bases. J lost 6 bases, V lost 4 bases, and 10 bases had no gene match. The CDR3 is 17 amino acids. CDR1 is SGDLS, CDR2 YYNGEE, per germline. The CDR3 region is CASSNRGTSGEINIQYF. DNA of the CDR3: TGTGCCAGCAGCAACCGTGGGACTAGCGGGGAGATAAACATTCAGTACTTC.

This clonotype showed up many times. The rearrangement links TRBV6-5 to TRBJ1-6; a weak D match, TRBD1 (5 bases). CDR1 is MNHEY and CDR2 is SVGAGI in the germline V gene. The V end was cut by 4 bases, the J end by 7 bases, with 8 bases between. This CDR3 is built from 13 residues. Here the CDR3 DNA reads TGTGCCAGCAGTTGGGGGAGGAATTCACCCCTCCACTTT. Protein: CASSWGRNSPLHF.

The V call is TRBV5-1, the J call TRBJ2-1, with 14 positions matching TRBD2. This CDR3 region has 15 residues. Germline CDR1 is SGHRS and CDR2 is YFSETQ. V lost 5 bases and J lost 9; bases outside the gene matches: 7. CDR3 in DNA: TGCGCCAGCAGATGGAGGACTAGCGGGAGGCGTGAGCAGTTCTTC. Translated: CASRWRTSGRREQFF.

This clonotype showed up many times. The chain recombines TRBV27 with TRBJ1-5, with D perhaps TRBD1 (5 bases). The CDR3 contains 14 residues. From germline, CDR1 is MNHEY and CDR2 SMNVEV (reference sequence). The V gene lost 4 bases and the J gene lost 7 bases, with 14 bases spanning the gap. The CDR3 nucleotides read TGTGCCAGCAGTTCATGGCAGGGTGGCCAGCCCCAGCATTTT. It codes for CASSSWQGGQPQHF.

This clonotype has ten or more counts. The genes are TRBV6-5 and TRBJ2-7; TRBD1 might be the D (6 bases). In germline, CDR1 is MNHEY, CDR2 SVGAGI. Trimming stripped 6 bases from V and 3 bases from J, with 15 bases between. The CDR3 loop spans 14 amino acids. The CDR3 protein is CASSNRDINYEQYF. The CDR3 bases are TGTGCCAGCAGCAACCGGGACATAAACTACGAGCAGTACTTC.